These T cell receptor beta chains were read from a single sample in a study of CD8 T cells in Susac syndrome. Via MiXCR, TCRdb re-called the immunoSEQ multiplex PCR reads, giving one row per CDR3 protein. The sample has about 300,000 distinct CDR3 sequences; roughly 85% are singletons. Sequenced material: CD8+ T cells from PBMCs. These receptors were taken from a human donor with multiple sclerosis. CDR3s leave out the opening cysteine and the closing phenylalanine or tryptophan.

14	TRBV4-1	TRBJ2-1	ASKIQTSGRPDEQF
14	TRBV10-3	TRBJ2-7	AISDPDQGRLYEQY
11	TRBV27	TRBJ2-5	ASSSPAEETQY
10	TRBV20-1	TRBJ2-2	SARDYTGELF
9	TRBV7-9	TRBJ1-2	ASSSNYGYT
11	TRBV27	TRBJ1-2	ASSLRLGDGYT
13	TRBV30	TRBJ1-4	AWKETGSSGEKLF
10	TRBV7-9	TRBJ2-5	ASSQGGETQY
13	TRBV25-1	TRBJ2-1	ASSESGRPYNEQF
12	TRBV7-9	TRBJ2-1	ASRSVAGHNEQF
10	TRBV25-1	TRBJ2-5	ASSVPGQGLY
11	TRBV29-1	TRBJ1-2	SFLDRAPAGYT
13	TRBV14	TRBJ1-2	ASSQDRGYSYGYT
11	TRBV5-1	TRBJ2-7	ASSLRTGGGTD
13	TRBV19	TRBJ2-3	ATKMRQSKADTQY
10	TRBV7-9	TRBJ2-1	ASSDQKAEQF
13	TRBV5-1	TRBJ2-1	ASSLYSGGPNEQF
12	TRBV19	TRBJ2-1	ASRPGQGRDEQF
13	TRBV9	TRBJ2-7	ASSAFDRGPYEQY
15	TRBV5-1	TRBJ2-5	ASSSMSSRTNPETQY
14	TRBV6-5	TRBJ2-7	ASSYSSTGRAYEQY
11	TRBV27	TRBJ2-5	ASSSRGFWTQY
9	TRBV30	TRBJ1-1	AWSPKTEAF
15	TRBV27	TRBJ1-1	ASSSRDRGPLNTEAF
13	TRBV9	TRBJ2-7	ASSVGASGADEQY
11	TRBV27	TRBJ2-1	ASSKTGVYEQF
13	TRBV28	TRBJ1-5	ASSYVGRGNQPQH
16	TRBV27	TRBJ2-6	ASSLNPGPISGANVLT
13	TRBV7-6	TRBJ1-1	ASSLEGVVNTEAF
12	TRBV6-2/TRBV6-3	TRBJ2-5	ASSGTSLQETQY
15	TRBV29-1	TRBJ2-2	SVEVLAGGMDTGELF
12	TRBV7-9	TRBJ1-2	ASSLGATKYGYT
12	TRBV6-5	TRBJ1-1	ASSYLENPGEAF
13	TRBV4-1	TRBJ2-2	ASSHKRGRTGELF
13	TRBV10-2	TRBJ1-1	ASSEGKHTNTEAF
21	TRBV3-1	TRBJ2-1	ASSQEGWPARTLVMVVLNEQF
13	TRBV4-2	TRBJ2-7	ASSLGTSSSYEQY
12	TRBV6-1	TRBJ2-6	ASSERVGANVLT
8	TRBV9	TRBJ2-7	ASSGDEQY